These T cell receptor beta chains were read from a single sample in a study of regulatory T cells in long-lasting Graves disease. A single record per CDR3 protein comes from TCRdb applying MiXCR to the multiplex PCR reads. The table lists roughly 500,000 distinct CDR3 sequences, about 14% of them singletons. This same sample was also part of a study on T cells in Graves' hyperthyroidism and ophthalmopathy.

Sequenced here: peripheral blood mononuclear cells (PBMCs), sampled at new diagnosis, from a patient treated with antithyroid drugs. All receptors come from a man younger than 45 with Graves disease. The CDR3 runs from the conserved cysteine through the conserved F or W. The D gene is left open where the match is weak. Expanded clones get a size class; other rows say once, few or many, or leave the size out.

.	TRBD2	TRBV6-1	TRBJ2-1	TGTGCCAGCAGTGAAGCGCTTGGACTAGCGGGGAATGAGCAGTTCTTC	CASSEALGLAGNEQFF
many	TRBD2	TRBV2	TRBJ2-1	TGTGCCAGCAGTTCGGGACTAGACAATGAGCAGTTCTTC	CASSSGLDNEQFF
many	TRBD2	TRBV20-1	TRBJ2-7	TGCAGTGCCCCCTTCGCTAGCGGGAGGGCCAATGGGCAGTACTTC	CSAPFASGRANGQYF
many	.	TRBV29-1	TRBJ2-7	TGCAGCGTTGAAGATCTTAGAGGTAGAGAGACAATGGGCGAGCAGTACTTC	CSVEDLRGRETMGEQYF
many	.	TRBV10-3	TRBJ1-2	TGTGCCATCAGTGAGTCGAAGAACGAGAACTATGGCTACACCTTC	CAISESKNENYGYTF
.	.	TRBV4-1	TRBJ2-5	TGCGCCAGCAGCCAAGAATGGGCGGTAACTAGGGAGACCCAGTACTTC	CASSQEWAVTRETQYF
.	TRBD2	TRBV25-1	TRBJ2-5	TGTGCCAGCAGTGAATTGGATAGCGGGGGGGAGACCCAGTACTTC	CASSELDSGGETQYF
few	.	TRBV6-1	TRBJ1-2	TGTGCCAGCACCCGAGCGTTTGAGTATGGCTACACCTTC	CASTRAFEYGYTF
many	.	TRBV7-9	TRBJ1-1	TGTGCCAGCAGCCCCTTAATCATGAACACTGAAGCTTTCTTT	CASSPLIMNTEAFF
many	.	TRBV28	TRBJ1-5	TGTGCCAGCTCTTATCAGCCCCAGCATTTT	CASSYQPQHF
.	TRBD1	TRBV20-1	TRBJ1-3	TGCAGTGCTAGACAGGGGGGGTTCTCTGGAAACACCATATATTTT	CSARQGGFSGNTIYF
many	.	TRBV11-2	TRBJ1-1	TGTGCCAGCAGCTTAATGATGAGGAACACTGAAGCTTTCTTT	CASSLMMRNTEAFF
.	.	TRBV18	TRBJ1-6	TGTGCCAGCTCCCCTAACTTTGGACAGAATTCACCCCTCCACTTT	CASSPNFGQNSPLHF
many	TRBD2	TRBV12-3/TRBV12-4	TRBJ2-7	TGTGCCAGCAGTAGACTAGCGGGAATCAACGAGCAGTACTTC	CASSRLAGINEQYF
.	.	TRBV28	TRBJ2-7	TGTGCCAGCAGCCGAGGGGGGAGCGGCCACGAGCAGTACTTC	CASSRGGSGHEQYF
many	TRBD1	TRBV20-1	TRBJ2-1	TGCAGGGGGACAGGCGGGCCAGGGAATGAGCAGTTCTTC	CRGTGGPGNEQFF
many	TRBD2	TRBV7-9	TRBJ2-3	TGTGCCAGCAGAGCTCTAGCGGGAGGGCCAAATACGCAGTATTTT	CASRALAGGPNTQYF
few	.	TRBV19	TRBJ2-1	TGTGCCAGTATAAGTAGCGACTTTCACTATGAGCAGTTCTTC	CASISSDFHYEQFF
many	.	TRBV18	TRBJ2-7	TGTGCCAGCTCACAGGCAGGGGACGAGCAGTACTTC	CASSQAGDEQYF
many	TRBD1	TRBV20-1	TRBJ2-1	TGCAGTGCTAGAGACCCTCAGGGGGTAGAAGAGCAGTTCTTC	CSARDPQGVEEQFF
few	.	TRBV6-5	TRBJ2-3	TGTGCCAGCAGTTATAGACCACCGGGACCCCTAAAGGCAGATACGCAGTATTTT	CASSYRPPGPLKADTQYF
many	TRBD2	TRBV20-1	TRBJ2-2	TGCAGTGGACAAGCAGGGAGGGACACCGGGGAGCTGTTTTTT	CSGQAGRDTGELFF
many	TRBD2	TRBV2	TRBJ2-3	TGTGCCAGCAGTTTGAGACTAGCCGATGATATTGATACGCAGTATTTT	CASSLRLADDIDTQYF
few	.	TRBV24-1	TRBJ2-2	TGTGCCACCAGTGCTCCGATGAACACCGGGGAGCTGTTTTTT	CATSAPMNTGELFF
few	.	TRBV5-6	TRBJ2-4	TGTGCCAGCAGCTTCCAGCGGGCCGCCAAAAACATTCAGTACTTC	CASSFQRAAKNIQYF
few	.	TRBV20-1	TRBJ2-5	TGCAGTGCTAGAGAGGGGGGGCTGTGGGAGACCCAGTACTTC	CSAREGGLWETQYF
.	TRBD2	TRBV6-5	TRBJ2-6	TGTGCCAGCAGTTATACTAGCGGCAGCCTCTCTGGGGCCAACGTCCTGACTTTC	CASSYTSGSLSGANVLTF
many	.	TRBV18	TRBJ2-3	TGTGCCAGCTCACAAGCGCAGGGAACCACGCAGTATTTT	CASSQAQGTTQYF
.	.	TRBV10-2	TRBJ2-1	TGCGCCAGCAGTGGGACAGTAAGCAATGAGCAGTTCTTC	CASSGTVSNEQFF
.	.	TRBV12-3/TRBV12-4	TRBJ1-1	TGTGCCAGCAGCGCCGGAAGGGTGAACACTGAAGCTTTCTTT	CASSAGRVNTEAFF
many	.	TRBV2	TRBJ2-3	TGTGCCAGCTTCCCCGGGACGCCGCGCACAGATACGCAGTATTTT	CASFPGTPRTDTQYF
few	.	TRBV7-9	TRBJ2-1	TGTGCCAGCAGCCAGGGGACTGGGTCTATGACTGAGCAGTTCTTC	CASSQGTGSMTEQFF
.	.	TRBV7-9	TRBJ1-1	TGTGCCAGCAGCTTAGAGGCGGGGGTAGCTGAAGCTTTCTTT	CASSLEAGVAEAFF
many	.	TRBV27	TRBJ2-1	TGTGCCAGCAGGCGTGGGGGACTCAGCTCCTACAATGAGCAGTTCTTC	CASRRGGLSSYNEQFF
.	TRBD2	TRBV5-6	TRBJ2-5	TGTGCCAGCAGCTTGGCTCTCCGGGGGGTTACGGAGACCCAGTACTTC	CASSLALRGVTETQYF
many	TRBD1	TRBV7-3	TRBJ1-4	TGTGCCAGCACCCAGGGGGGACAGCTCGATGAAAAACTGTTTTTT	CASTQGGQLDEKLFF
.	.	TRBV7-9	TRBJ2-1	TGTGCCAGCAGCTTCTTGGGGGGGGACAGGAATGAGCAGTTCTTC	CASSFLGGDRNEQFF
.	.	TRBV7-9	TRBJ2-1	TGTGCCAGCGAGGAGCGGAGGTACAATGAGCAGTTCTTC	CASEERRYNEQFF
few	TRBD1	TRBV18	TRBJ1-4	TGTGCCAGCTCACCAGGGGACAGGGCCACACTGTTTTTT	CASSPGDRATLFF
.	.	TRBV7-9	TRBJ1-6	TGTGCCAGCAGCTCCCCGGGGGAATATAATTCACCCCTCCACTTT	CASSSPGEYNSPLHF
many	.	TRBV2	TRBJ2-3	TGTGCCAGCACAGGGGAACGCACAGATACGCAGTATTTT	CASTGERTDTQYF